This TCR beta chain is from a study of Ad26.COV2.S vaccination and SARS-CoV-2 variants. On the study more broadly: Within the COV1001 Ad26.COV2.S trial arm, the donor was enrolled. Administration of Ad26.COV2.S was intramuscular, either once or twice 56 days apart.

Looked up from germline, CDR1 is SGHNT and CDR2 is YYREEE (reference sequence). V lost 2 bases to trimming and J lost 5 bases; unmatched junction nucleotides: 8. This CDR3 has 15 residues. Stated treatment: 19 received Ad26.COV2.S at low or high dose, single or two shots; about 5 received placebo; per-sample allocation not given. After the first vaccine or placebo injection, samples were drawn on day 63. Donor was an adult aged 18-55 years in Boston. Participants' vaccine, an Ad26 vector, delivered Wuhan-strain SARS-CoV-2 spike. Assay: immunoSEQ multiplex PCR; the TCRdb copy retains only in-frame clones and omits some. The table lists around 340,000 clones, 88% of them singletons, with around 6.1% in the top ten.

This clonotype originated in a person between 18 and 60 years old who received the Ad26.COV2.S COVID-19 vaccine or a placebo. The chain joins TRBV5-4 to TRBJ1-2, with 8 bases identical to TRBD1. The sequenced sample was peripheral blood, obtained in a trial of Ad26.COV2.S vaccine versus placebo. CDR3 region: CASSFNRGKGYGYTF. The CDR3, as DNA: TGTGCCAGCAGCTTTAACAGGGGGAAGGGGTATGGCTACACCTTC.